This TCR beta chain was retrieved from a study of Ad26.COV2.S vaccination and SARS-CoV-2 variants (dated by TCRdb to about 2021). For context, the study as a whole: Donors in the vaccine arm were drawn from COV1001, a multicentre, randomized, double-blind, placebo-controlled phase I-IIa trial testing Ad26.COV2.S in healthy adults. A total of 32 samples were included in the TCR-sequenced set, comprising 19 Ad26.COV2.S vaccine recipients, 5 placebo recipients and 8 SARS-CoV-2 convalescent individuals. Ad26.COV2.S was given intramuscularly at 5x10^10 or 1x10^11 viral particles, as a single shot or as two shots 56 days apart. Trial participants were randomized into five groups of five: low-dose or high-dose Ad26.COV2.S given once or twice, or placebo on both occasions. Blinding of investigators to trial group allocation was maintained during experiments and outcome assessment. The specificity and breadth of SARS-CoV-2-reactive T cell receptors after Ad26.COV2.S vaccination were assessed by TCRbeta repertoire sequencing.

What the research found in general, with its limitations: According to the authors, total T cell responses may have been underestimated by the TCR breadth and depth analyses. Spike-specific TCR breadth was higher in Ad26.COV2.S recipients than in placebo recipients (P = 0.0014). Non-spike TCR breadth was comparable between vaccine and placebo recipients, consistent with the vaccine containing only spike. The study was not powered for comparison of responses between vaccine doses or regimens. Substantial breadth of spike-specific CD8+ and CD4+ T cell responses was reported after vaccination.

The label giving this sample's treatment or condition can be read as: some 19 received Ad26.COV2.S at low or high dose, single or two shots; several received placebo; per-sample allocation not given. Repertoires of vaccine and placebo recipients were sequenced from samples collected on day 63 after the first injection. Cohort 1b enrolled fewer than 30 adults aged 18-55 years at a single site in Boston, USA, between 29 July and 7 August 2020. Ad26.COV2.S was a replication-incompetent adenovirus type 26 vector expressing a prefusion-stabilized SARS-CoV-2 spike protein from the original Wuhan strain. The immunoSEQ Assay was used to sequence TCRbeta CDR3 regions. After extraction, genomic DNA underwent amplification by bias-controlled multiplex PCR, followed by high-throughput sequencing. The authors processed their data as follows. To quantify the absolute abundance of every unique TCRbeta CDR3 region, sequences were collapsed and filtered. T cell fraction was estimated by normalizing TCRbeta template counts to usable DNA, with usable DNA measured through amplification of reference genes found in all nucleated cells. Repertoire TCRs were annotated as SARS-CoV-2-specific when V gene, CDR3 amino acid sequence and J gene were exactly matched to a known reactive TCR set. The reference SARS-CoV-2 TCR set came from MIRA and was filtered for enrichment in COVID-19-positive ImmuneCODE repertoires, removing public or cross-reactive TCRs. Using the MIRA antigens, annotated TCRs were further analysed by specific ORF or by position within an ORF. Breadth was defined as the number of annotated unique rearrangements divided by the total number of unique productive rearrangements, and depth was defined as the summed frequency of the annotated unique rearrangements. Two-sided Wilcoxon rank-sum tests were applied when comparing TCR breadth between groups. TCRdb provides this immuneACCESS table in a form limited to in-frame rearrangements. Some clones are lacking; in checked studies, under half of them reflect an unresolved V gene, and why the rest are absent is not known. V and J calls and clone size are those listed in that table; D and trimming were worked out from the DNA. This sample comprises some 340,000 clones, about 82% of them detected only once. The ten top clones hold 2% to 2.5% of the sample.

The V end gives up 2 bases and the J end 6 bases, leaving 4 bases in the junction not matched to a gene. The CDR3 runs 13 residues from the cysteine to the phenylalanine. Only the CDR3 DNA is retained, 39 bases long and in frame from the first base. Sequences GTSNPN (CDR1) and SVGIG (CDR2) are obtained from the germline V gene (reference sequence). As to this clone: The target of this receptor is not known. No per-base quality is available; no much larger clone lies one base away.

The chain was built from TRBV30 and TRBJ1-2, with TRBD1 matching 9 junction bases. The sample here was peripheral blood, taken in a trial of Ad26.COV2.S vaccine versus placebo. The source of this sequence is a person between 18 and 65 years old who received the Ad26.COV2.S COVID-19 vaccine or a placebo. The CDR3: CAWSQDRGDGYTF. The nucleotides are TGTGCCTGGAGTCAGGACAGGGGAGATGGCTACACCTTC.